What follows are 10 T cell receptor beta chains derived from one specimen sequenced in a study of OX40 agonist ivuxolimab in advanced cancers. Sequencing was performed with immunoSEQ multiplex PCR; in TCRdb, only in-frame clones are kept and a portion is missing. The sample carries 50,000 to 75,000 clones, about 87% recorded once. The input for sequencing was CD4+ or CD8+ T cells sorted from blood, taken in a trial of the OX40 agonist ivuxolimab. These TCRs come from an adult with an advanced solid tumor such as melanoma, head and neck, liver or kidney cancer.

Only a few counts were recorded for this clone. The chain joins TRBV30 to TRBJ1-5; TRBD1 aligns across 7 bases. V trimming: 0 bases; J trimming: 5 bases; junction bases outside the gene matches: 4. Germline loops: CDR1 GTSNPN, CDR2 SVGIG (reference sequence). The CDR3 is 14 amino acids. The DNA for the CDR3 is TGTGCCTGGAGTGTTAGGGACAGTTATCAGCCCCAGCATTTT. Translation gives CAWSVRDSYQPQHF.

This rearrangement joins TRBV5-1 to TRBJ1-1, with 8 bases that match TRBD1. The V gene end was trimmed by 4 bases and the J gene end by 5 bases; junction bases not matched to a gene: 7. CDR3 length: 14 residues. Germline values: CDR1 SGHRS, CDR2 YFSETQ. For the CDR3, the DNA is TGCGCCAGCAGCCCGGACAGGGAAGGAACTGAAGCTTTCTTT. Its translation is CASSPDREGTEAFF.

The chain employs TRBV7-2 and TRBJ2-1, with 16 nucleotides matching TRBD2. This CDR3 has 16 amino acids. CDR1 and CDR2 (germline): SGHTA, FQGNSA. Trimming removed 1 base from V and 10 bases from J; junction bases left unmatched: 4. The CDR3 coding sequence is TGTGCCAGCAGCTTAGAGGGGACTAGCGGGAGGGGGGAGCAGTTCTTC. Translated: CASSLEGTSGRGEQFF.

This clone was observed a single time. This sequence joins TRBV11-1 and TRBJ2-1; 14 bases align to TRBD2. CDR3 length: 19 residues. Germline V CDR1 and CDR2: SGHAT, FQDESV (reference sequence). The V gene end was trimmed by 7 bases and the J gene end by 7 bases; junction bases not matched to a gene: 18. The CDR3 loop reads CASTFEIPGLAGDRNEQFF. In DNA, the CDR3 is TGTGCCAGCACCTTTGAAATTCCGGGACTAGCGGGAGACCGGAATGAGCAGTTCTTC.

The genes are TRBV6-1 and TRBJ2-1; D remains unclear. With 4 bases removed from V and 7 bases from J, the gap between germline ends came to 8 bases. CDR1 is MNHNS and CDR2 is SASEGT in the germline V gene. The CDR3 covers 12 residues. CDR3 in DNA: TGTGCCAGCAGTGTAGCCCAAAATGAGCAGTTCTTC. The encoded protein is CASSVAQNEQFF.

The chain recombines TRBV28 with TRBJ1-5, with D unresolved. V was trimmed by 5 bases and J by 5 bases, leaving 16 bases between them. The CDR3 sequence is 15 residues long. Looked up from germline, CDR1 is MDHEN and CDR2 is SYDVKM. In DNA, the CDR3 is TGTGCCAGCAGTCCGCCACGTGGGAACGATCAGCCCCAGCATTTT. Its translation: CASSPPRGNDQPQHF.

This clone was seen at least ten times. This chain joins TRBV7-9 and TRBJ1-1, with 10 bases fitting TRBD1. This CDR3 spans 16 amino acids. J was trimmed by 3 bases and V by 1 base; bases with no gene match: 5. CDR1 is SEHNR and CDR2 is FQNEAQ in the germline V gene (reference sequence). CDR3 sequence: CASSLDGTGVDTEAFF. For the CDR3, the DNA is TGTGCCAGCAGCTTAGACGGGACAGGGGTGGACACTGAAGCTTTCTTT.

This rearrangement joins TRBV5-1 to TRBJ2-3; D perhaps matches TRBD2 (5 bases). Germline V lookup: CDR1 SGHRS, CDR2 YFSETQ. V lost 4 bases to trimming and J lost 1 base, with 16 bases between them. The CDR3 covers 16 residues. The CDR3 loop reads CASSGRTPGGTDTQYF. The CDR3 DNA reads TGCGCCAGCAGCGGTAGGACTCCCGGGGGCACAGATACGCAGTATTTT.

DNA of the CDR3: TGTGCCAGCAGACAACAAGGGGGATCGGGTGGCTACACCTTC. Translated: CASRQQGGSGGYTF. The chain carries TRBV28 and TRBJ1-2, with D perhaps matching TRBD1 (6 bases). Germline V CDR1 and CDR2: MDHEN, SYDVKM. V lost 6 bases to trimming and J lost 7 bases, with 18 bases between them. This CDR3 region has 14 residues.

The V and J genes are TRBV15 and TRBJ2-7, with no clear D. The CDR3 consists of 12 residues. V was shortened by 0 bases and J by 6 bases, with 6 bases between the two germline ends. Germline assignment: CDR1 LNHNV and CDR2 YYDKDF (reference sequence). The CDR3: CATSRDGREQYF. CDR3 nucleotide sequence: TGTGCCACCAGCAGAGACGGTCGCGAGCAGTACTTC.